One sample yielded the 22 T cell receptor beta chains listed below, sequenced in a study of blood T cell repertoires in COVID-19. Data came from immunoSEQ multiplex PCR; TCRdb stores just in-frame clones and leaves some out. The sample records around 250,000 clones, approximately 88% being singletons. Sequencing used PBMCs or T cells enriched from blood (not recorded which). The receptors stem from a woman in her forties who had been exposed to COVID-19.

The rearrangement links TRBV3-1 (or the pseudogene TRBV3-2) to TRBJ2-7; D not resolved. V lost 5 bases to trimming and J lost 0 bases, with 14 bases between them. Germline V lookup: CDR1 LGHDT, CDR2 YNNKEL (reference sequence). The CDR3 loop spans 15 amino acids. The CDR3 DNA reads as TGTGCCAGCAGCGACCACGGAGATCTCTCCTACGAGCAGTACTTC. Its translation is CASSDHGDLSYEQYF.

This rearrangement joins TRBV5-5 to TRBJ2-7, with TRBD2 matching over 9 bases. The ends lost 0 bases at V and 6 bases at J; junction bases unmatched: 4. CDR1 is SGHKS, CDR2 YYEKEE, per germline (reference sequence). The CDR3 loop spans 14 amino acids. This chain's CDR3 is CASSLAGGGAEQYF. The CDR3 DNA is TGTGCCAGCAGCTTGGCCGGCGGGGGGGCCGAGCAGTACTTC. The full variable domain, rest sourced from reference TRBV5-5 and TRBJ2-7, is DAGVTQSPTHLIKTRGQQVTLRCSPISGHKSVSWYQQVLGQGPQFIFQYYEKEERGRGNFPDRFSARQFPNYSSELNVNALLLGDSALYLCASSLAGGGAEQYFGPGTRLTVT.

The V call is TRBV6-5, the J call TRBJ1-6, with 7 positions matching TRBD1. The CDR3 totals 16 residues. Germline V gives CDR1 MNHEY, CDR2 SVGAGI. J lost 5 bases, V lost 4 bases, and 8 bases had no gene match. CDR3 DNA: TGTGCCAGCAGTTCCACTGACAGGGTTCATAATTCACCCCTCCACTTT. This codes for CASSSTDRVHNSPLHF.

The table lists this clone with a count of one. The CDR3: CASSQGTDNSPLHF. CDR3 bases: TGTGCCAGCAGCCAAGGGACAGATAATTCACCCCTCCACTTT. This sequence joins TRBV4-2 and TRBJ1-6, with D perhaps matching TRBD1 (6 bases). In germline, CDR1 is LGHNA, CDR2 YNFKEQ. Trimming left V 1 base short and J 5 bases short, with 6 bases between. This CDR3 is built from 14 residues.

J is TRBJ1-4 and V is TRBV18, with D perhaps matching TRBD1 (5 bases). Per germline, CDR1 KGHSH and CDR2 LQKENI. V lost 1 base and J 8 bases, leaving 17 bases between the germline ends. There are 16 residues in the CDR3. CDR3 in DNA: TGTGCCAGCTCACCACAAACTTTCCAGGGCGGCGAAAAACTGTTTTTT. Its translation is CASSPQTFQGGEKLFF. Drawing the rest from reference TRBV18 and TRBJ1-4, the complete variable domain is NAGVMQNPRHLVRRRGQEARLRCSPMKGHSHVYWYRQLPEEGLKFMVYLQKENIIDESGMPKERFSAEFPKEGPSILRIQQVVRGDSAAYFCASSPQTFQGGEKLFFGSGTQLSVL.

This chain uses TRBV30 with TRBJ2-1; tentative D call: TRBD1 (6 bases). Deletions cut 1 base from V and 11 bases from J, with 21 bases between. The CDR3 totals 15 residues. CDR1 is GTSNPN and CDR2 is SVGIG in the germline V gene (reference sequence). The CDR3 DNA follows: TGTGCCTGGAGTGAAGGACAGAACATAATGCATAAGCAGTTCTTC. Amino acids: CAWSEGQNIMHKQFF.

J is TRBJ1-4 and V is TRBV7-9, with TRBD1 identical over 7 bases. This CDR3 spans 16 amino acids. The trim removed 0 bases at V and 5 bases at J, leaving 6 bases unmatched. The germline V gene has CDR1 SEHNR and CDR2 FQNEAQ (reference sequence). The CDR3 region is CASSLALGQLNEKLFF. CDR3 DNA sequence: TGTGCCAGCAGCTTAGCGTTGGGACAGCTAAATGAAAAACTGTTTTTT.

This chain links TRBV27 with TRBJ2-2; 9 bases map to TRBD1. J lost 3 bases, V lost 4 bases, and 9 bases had no gene match. The CDR3 is 17 residues long. Per the germline V gene, CDR1 is MNHEY and CDR2 is SMNVEV (reference sequence). DNA of the CDR3: TGTGCCAGCAGTTCCCAACAGGGGGCGCCCGACACCGGGGAGCTGTTTTTT. It codes for CASSSQQGAPDTGELFF.

The V call is TRBV7-2, the J call TRBJ2-4; 7 positions agree with TRBD1. The CDR3 covers 18 residues. With V trimmed by 0 bases and J by 4 bases, 12 bases remained unmatched. CDR1 and CDR2 (germline): SGHTA, FQGNSA. DNA of the CDR3: TGTGCCAGCAGCTTAGCAGGGGGCGAGGCCCAGTCAAAAAACATTCAGTACTTC. It codes for CASSLAGGEAQSKNIQYF. Based on the CDR3 plus reference TRBV7-2 and TRBJ2-4, the full variable domain is GAGVSQSPSNKVTEKGKDVELRCDPISGHTALYWYRQSLGQGLEFLIYFQGNSAPDKSGLPSDRFSAERTGGSVSTLTIQRTQQEDSAVYLCASSLAGGEAQSKNIQYFGAGTRLSVL.

CDR3 region: CASSQWGGSGANVLTF. Written as DNA, the CDR3 is TGCGCCAGCAGCCAGTGGGGGGGCTCTGGGGCCAACGTCCTGACTTTC. The gene calls are TRBV4-3 and TRBJ2-6, with 7 bases identical to TRBD2. The CDR3 covers 16 residues. Germline CDR1 reads LGHNA; CDR2 reads YSLEER. J lost 0 bases, V lost 3 bases, and 2 bases had no gene match.

V is TRBV19 and J is TRBJ1-1; 7 positions agree with TRBD1. Germline V gene lookup returns CDR1 LNHDA and CDR2 SQIVND (reference sequence). CDR3 length: 15 residues. Trimming at V came to 6 bases and at J to 2 bases, leaving 9 bases not matched to a gene. The DNA of the CDR3 is TGTGCCAGTAGGGCCTTCGGACAGGCTAACACTGAAGCTTTCTTT. Its translation: CASRAFGQANTEAFF.

The chain couples TRBV6-6 to TRBJ1-6; no reliable D call. The germline V and J ends were trimmed by 7 bases and 5 bases, with 15 bases remaining between them. The germline gives CDR1 MNHNY, CDR2 SVGAGI (reference sequence). The CDR3 totals 15 residues. CDR3 region: CASTDLRLDNSPLHF. The CDR3, as DNA: TGTGCCAGCACTGATCTGAGGCTAGATAATTCACCCCTCCACTTT.

V usage is TRBV13 and J usage is TRBJ1-3, with a possible D match to TRBD1 (5 bases). Germline V gene lookup returns CDR1 PRHDT and CDR2 FYEKMQ (reference sequence). V gave up 6 bases and J gave up 4 bases, with 13 bases separating them. CDR3 size: 14 residues. The CDR3 bases are TGTGCCAGCAGGGAACAGGTCGTCGGAAACACCATATATTTT. It specifies CASREQVVGNTIYF. The whole variable domain, remainder taken from reference TRBV13 and TRBJ1-3, is AAGVIQSPRHLIKEKRETATLKCYPIPRHDTVYWYQQGPGQDPQFLISFYEKMQSDKGSIPDRFSAQQFSDYHSELNMSSLELGDSALYFCASREQVVGNTIYFGEGSWLTVV.

This chain uses TRBV7-8 with TRBJ2-7; D is perhaps TRBD2 (5 bases). Germline CDR1 SGHVS, CDR2 FQNEAQ. With 3 bases removed from V and 2 bases from J, the gap between germline ends came to 8 bases. The CDR3 covers 13 residues. The CDR3 reads CASSFAGTYEQYF. Written as DNA, the CDR3 is TGTGCCAGCAGCTTTGCCGGGACCTACGAGCAGTACTTC.

The rearrangement joins TRBV28 to TRBJ2-1, with 9 bases matching TRBD1. This CDR3 comprises 18 residues. The V gene's germline CDR1 is MDHEN and CDR2 SYDVKM. With 7 bases clipped from V and 6 bases from J, the junction kept 19 bases outside the gene matches. In nucleotides, the CDR3 is TGTGCCAGCACAACTGACAGGGGGATAGTTATCGTTTCCAATGAGCAGTTCTTC. Its protein product is CASTTDRGIVIVSNEQFF.

This chain joins TRBV3-1 (or the pseudogene TRBV3-2) and TRBJ2-3; a possible D gene is TRBD2 (6 bases). V gave up 2 bases and J gave up 4 bases, with 10 bases separating them. Germline V CDR1 and CDR2: LGHDT, YNNKEL (reference sequence). This CDR3 has 14 residues. CDR3 DNA sequence: TGTGCCAGCAGCCAATGGGAGGCCCCAGATACGCAGTATTTT. This translates into CASSQWEAPDTQYF.

The J gene is TRBJ1-3, the V gene TRBV5-1, with TRBD1 as a possible D gene (5 bases). This CDR3 contains 14 residues. Germline-derived CDR1 and CDR2 are SGHRS and YFSETQ. V was shortened by 3 bases and J by 1 base, with 8 bases between the two germline ends. Here the CDR3 DNA reads TGCGCCAGCAGCTCCGGGGGATCTGGAAACACCATATATTTT. As protein: CASSSGGSGNTIYF.

The chain recombines TRBV9 with TRBJ2-2; D call uncertain. The V and J ends lost 4 bases and 7 bases respectively, with 17 bases between them. This CDR3 has 15 residues. The V gene's germline CDR1 is SGDLS and CDR2 YYNGEE. Here the CDR3 DNA reads TGTGCCAGCAGCCCCCGTCGAGGTAATGACGGGGAGCTGTTTTTT. This encodes CASSPRRGNDGELFF.

The chain is built from TRBV6-2 or TRBV6-3 and TRBJ2-3; D gene uncertain. Germline CDR1 reads MNHEY; CDR2 reads SVGEGT. The CDR3 has 16 amino acids. V shed 2 bases and J shed 2 bases, with 14 bases lying between them. This CDR3 reads CASSYVALATTDTQYF. CDR3 in DNA: TGTGCCAGCAGTTACGTAGCTTTGGCTACCACAGATACGCAGTATTTT.

V and J are TRBV19 and TRBJ2-2, with D unclear. V was pared by 8 bases and J by 0 bases, with 7 bases between. Germline V gene sequence: CDR1 LNHDA, CDR2 SQIVND (reference sequence). The CDR3 covers 13 residues. DNA for the CDR3: TGTGCCAGTTTTGTCGCGAACACCGGGGAGCTGTTTTTT. Amino acids: CASFVANTGELFF. The whole variable domain, filled in from reference TRBV19 and TRBJ2-2, reads DGGITQSPKYLFRKEGQNVTLSCEQNLNHDAMYWYRQDPGQGLRLIYYSQIVNDFQKGDIAEGYSVSREKKESFPLTVTSAQKNPTAFYLCASFVANTGELFFGEGSRLTVL.

V is TRBV7-2 and J is TRBJ2-7, with 11 positions matching TRBD2. The trim removed 1 base at V and 5 bases at J, leaving 4 bases unmatched. Per the germline V gene, CDR1 is SGHTA and CDR2 is FQGNSA. This CDR3 has 15 residues. The CDR3 loop reads CASSLDSGGANEQYF. For the CDR3, the DNA is TGTGCCAGCAGCTTAGATAGCGGGGGGGCTAACGAGCAGTACTTC.

A few counts support this clone. The genes are TRBV7-2 and TRBJ1-6; D is undetermined. CDR3 length: 13 amino acids. V gave up 1 base and J gave up 9 bases, with 7 bases separating them. Germline-derived CDR1 and CDR2 are SGHTA and FQGNSA. Here the CDR3 DNA reads TGTGCCAGCAGCTTAGGAGGTAGTTCACCCCTCCACTTT. Encoded protein: CASSLGGSSPLHF.